Here is one T cell receptor (beta chain) with its context. What it binds is not known. The source of the sample is a study of graft-versus-host responses after intestinal transplantation. Whole-study context: The transplants performed in recipients were multivisceral, liver-intestinal, or isolated intestinal. Anti-thymocyte globulin induction preceded three to four years of tacrolimus and steroid maintenance in all recipients.

Generated by immunoSEQ multiplex PCR, the TCRdb table keeps only in-frame clones and is missing some. The table shows approximately 100,000 clones, with roughly 90% occurring only once. Study-wide points: Graft-donor T cell macrochimerism in patients accompanied high graft-versus-host to host-versus-graft clonal ratios in allografts. Ileal or blood samples showed some GvH clones first, and such clones were also found in recipient marrow.

The CDR3 length is 15 residues. In germline, CDR1 is SGHTA, CDR2 FQGTGA. Trimming removed 3 bases at V and 2 bases at J, with 14 bases between. V and J are TRBV7-3 and TRBJ2-7; a possible D gene is TRBD1 (6 bases). The receptor was derived from a human donor who received an intestinal transplant. The sequences come from unstimulated CD4+ T cells sorted from spleen or lymph node cells, collected before intestinal transplant. This CDR3 is CASSFQGGVAYEQYF. The CDR3 coding sequence is TGTGCCAGCAGCTTCCAAGGGGGAGTAGCCTACGAGCAGTACTTC. Drawing the rest from reference TRBV7-3 and TRBJ2-7, the complete variable domain is GAGVSQTPSNKVTEKGKYVELRCDPISGHTALYWYRQSLGQGPEFLIYFQGTGAADDSGLPNDRFFAVRPEGSVSTLKIQRTERGDSAVYLCASSFQGGVAYEQYFGPGTRLTVT.